Given below is one TCR beta chain in context. TCRdb's table, derived via immunoSEQ multiplex PCR, lists solely in-frame clones and lacks some. The sample lists roughly 520,000 clones, about 96% occurring once. The sample originates from a study of shared clonotypes between healthy human individuals. The CDR3 length is 15 residues. V was pared by 5 bases and J by 4 bases, with 10 bases of the junction left unmatched. Germline V gives CDR1 ENHRY, CDR2 SYGVKD. Sequenced: naive CD4+ T cells sorted from blood. The subset here: CD45RA+ positively selected. The sequence was obtained from a woman aged 25 to 39 in good health. This chain uses TRBV10-3 with TRBJ2-7, with 8 bases identical to TRBD2. The CDR3 region is CAISKAGAGLYEQYF. CDR3 bases: TGTGCCATCAGTAAAGCGGGGGCGGGACTATACGAGCAGTACTTC.